A single sample gave rise to the 6 T cell receptor beta chains below, sequenced in a study of cytomegalovirus exposure and HLA in healthy donors. Primers: 60 Vbeta forward and 13 Jbeta reverse. Measured with immunoSEQ multiplex PCR; TCRdb has only the in-frame clones, and not every one. The table records about 130,000 clones, under 85% of them present only once. The sequenced material came from PBMCs. These receptors were collected from a male donor in good health and CMV-seropositive.

The chain recombines TRBV2 with TRBJ2-1, with no clear D. The germline V gene has CDR1 SNHLY and CDR2 FYNNEI. The CDR3 length is 11 residues. Trimming took 8 bases from V and 3 from J, leaving 5 bases between them. For the CDR3, the DNA is TGTGCCAGCGGTAGCTACAATGAGCAGTTCTTC. As protein: CASGSYNEQFF.

With respect to this clone: One end of the junction fails to match germline, which may point to a read error. The gene calls are TRBV2 and TRBJ1-1; 9 bases match TRBD1. Germline CDR1 SNHLY, CDR2 FYNNEI. There are 14 residues in the CDR3. The CDR3 region has the DNA TGTGCCAGCAGTCTCGCCCGGGACAGGGCTCCCAGCCTCTTT. This codes for CASSLARDRAPSLF.

The genes are TRBV5-6 and TRBJ1-4, with 9 bases matching TRBD1. V dropped 3 bases and J dropped 14; count of bases not matched to a gene: 8. This CDR3 has 13 residues. Germline assignment: CDR1 SGHDT and CDR2 YYEEEE. CDR3 sequence: CASSWDRAGELFF. As DNA, the CDR3 is TGTGCCAGCAGCTGGGACAGGGCTGGAGAGCTGTTTTTT.

This sequence joins TRBV29-1 and TRBJ2-2; D possibly corresponds to TRBD1 (5 bases). V was shortened by 2 bases and J by 6 bases, with 7 bases between the two germline ends. The germline V gene has CDR1 SQVTM and CDR2 ANQGSEA. CDR3 length equals 12 residues. In DNA, the CDR3 is TGCAGCGTTGAATGGGGCTCCGGGGAGCTGTTTTTT. This codes for CSVEWGSGELFF.

The rearrangement joins TRBV29-1 to TRBJ1-2; weak D call: TRBD1 (6 bases). CDR3 size: 11 residues. V dropped 6 bases and J dropped 6 bases, with 11 bases sitting between them. Germline values: CDR1 SQVTM, CDR2 ANQGSEA. In nucleotides, the CDR3 is TGCAGCGTCGGGGACATAGATGGCTACACCTTC. This sequence encodes CSVGDIDGYTF.

The chain combines TRBV28 with TRBJ1-4, with D tentatively TRBD1 (5 bases). The CDR3 consists of 15 residues. The V end was cut by 4 bases, the J end by 3 bases, with 12 bases between. Germline V lookup: CDR1 MDHEN, CDR2 SYDVKM. The CDR3 loop is CASSYRGLPNEKLFF. The CDR3 nucleotides read TGTGCCAGCAGTTACCGGGGACTCCCTAATGAAAAACTGTTTTTT.